These 27 T cell receptor beta chains share one sample of origin, sequenced in a study of blood T cell repertoires in COVID-19. Profiled with immunoSEQ multiplex PCR; TCRdb holds only in-frame clones, not every one. The table lists over 130,000 clones, roughly 82% of them singletons. The sample taken for sequencing was peripheral blood. Receptor source: a man in his 70s with acute or convalescent COVID-19.

J is TRBJ1-2 and V is TRBV13; no definite D call. The V gene lost 2 bases and the J gene lost 6 bases, with 22 bases spanning the gap. In germline, CDR1 is PRHDT, CDR2 FYEKMQ (reference sequence). The CDR3 has 17 residues. The CDR3 DNA reads TGTGCCAGCAGCTTAATGCGTTTTATCGGAGGAACTGATGGCTACACCTTC. This gives the protein CASSLMRFIGGTDGYTF.

The V and J genes are TRBV2 and TRBJ2-2; TRBD1 matches 7 bases. The CDR3 runs to 16 residues. CDR1 SNHLY and CDR2 FYNNEI come from the germline V gene. V lost 4 bases, J lost 0 bases, and 5 bases stayed unmatched. This CDR3 reads CASSAPGTANTGELFF. The CDR3, as DNA: TGTGCCAGCAGTGCTCCCGGGACAGCGAACACCGGGGAGCTGTTTTTT.

The rearrangement uses TRBV5-3 and TRBJ1-5, with 8 bases matching TRBD1. TRBV5-3 belongs to the ORF category, with a function that is uncertain. The V and J ends lost 10 bases and 5 bases, in that order; junction bases with no gene match: 5. CDR3 length: 12 amino acids. The CDR3 DNA follows: TGTGCCTGGGACAGGACGGATCAGCCCCAGCATTTT. The encoded protein is CAWDRTDQPQHF.

The rearrangement uses TRBV28 and TRBJ1-2; TRBD1 might be the D (6 bases). CDR3 length equals 15 residues. Germline V gene sequence: CDR1 MDHEN, CDR2 SYDVKM. The V end lost 2 bases, the J end lost 6 bases, and 16 bases lay between the germline ends. The chain's CDR3 is CASSLEGGPGDGYTF. CDR3 nucleotides: TGTGCCAGCAGTTTAGAGGGGGGGCCAGGGGATGGCTACACCTTC.

V and J are TRBV6-5 and TRBJ2-7, with TRBD1 matching 7 bases. Germline-derived CDR1 and CDR2 are MNHEY and SVGAGI. Trimming took 6 bases from V and 0 from J; bases not matched to a gene: 5. The CDR3 contains 14 residues. The CDR3 DNA reads as TGTGCCAGCAGCAGCCGGGACAGCTCCTACGAGCAGTACTTC. Residues: CASSSRDSSYEQYF.

The CDR3 protein is CATSTDRGGLAATDTQYF. The CDR3 DNA reads as TGTGCCACCAGCACAGACCGGGGGGGACTAGCGGCAACAGATACGCAGTATTTT. J is TRBJ2-3 and V is TRBV15, with 11 bases fitting TRBD2. After removal of 4 bases from V and 3 bases from J, the junction contained 12 bases not matched to a gene. The length of the CDR3 is 18 residues. The germline gives CDR1 LNHNV, CDR2 YYDKDF (reference sequence).

The rearrangement uses TRBV11-2 and TRBJ2-3, with D possibly being TRBD2 (5 bases). Between the trimmed V and J ends, which lost 5 bases and 4 bases, there was a span of 16 bases. This CDR3 has 15 amino acids. CDR1 is SGHAT, CDR2 FQNNGV, per germline. The CDR3 DNA reads TGTGCCAGCAGCCTCAGAGCGGATGGGGCAGATACGCAGTATTTT. The encoded protein is CASSLRADGADTQYF.

V gene TRBV18 combines with J gene TRBJ1-4; possibly TRBD1 for D (6 bases). The germline CDR1 and CDR2 sequences are KGHSH and LQKENI. Trimming cost V 3 bases and J 1 base, with 9 bases left between them. The CDR3 loop spans 15 amino acids. This CDR3 is CASSPGQGTNEKLFF. The CDR3 DNA reads TGTGCCAGCTCACCGGGACAAGGAACTAATGAAAAACTGTTTTTT.

This chain joins TRBV24-1 and TRBJ2-1, with D possibly matching TRBD2 (6 bases). This CDR3 has 17 residues. Germline V lookup: CDR1 KGHDR, CDR2 SFDVKD. Between the trimmed V and J ends, which lost 3 bases and 0 bases, there was a span of 14 bases. In DNA form, the CDR3 reads TGTGCCACCAGTGATCGGGACGGAGGGAGCTCCTACAATGAGCAGTTCTTC. Translation gives CATSDRDGGSSYNEQFF.

This sequence joins TRBV5-1 and TRBJ2-1, with 11 positions matching TRBD2. The CDR3 totals 16 residues. Germline lookup yields CDR1 SGHRS and CDR2 YFSETQ. V was clipped by 5 bases and J by 4 bases; unmatched bases: 8. CDR3 DNA: TGCGCCAGCAGGCGGTCGACTAGCGGGACTTACAATGAGCAGTTCTTC. Encoded protein: CASRRSTSGTYNEQFF.

Note on this clone: Relative to the germline gene, one junction end is altered; a read error may explain this. The chain is built from TRBV6-5 and TRBJ2-4; weak D call: TRBD1 (6 bases). Germline V gene data show CDR1 as MNHEY and CDR2 as SVGAGI. The CDR3 contains 14 residues. The CDR3 loop reads CAGSLGHRIPRVHF. The CDR3 coding sequence is TGTGCCGGCAGTCTGGGACACCGCATTCCCCGGGTCCACTTC.

V gene TRBV18 combines with J gene TRBJ2-7, with 9 bases identical to TRBD2. Germline loops: CDR1 KGHSH, CDR2 LQKENI. The CDR3 is 15 amino acids. After removal of 6 bases from V and 6 bases from J, the junction contained 12 bases not matched to a gene. The CDR3 sequence is CASSQGVAGALEQYF. The CDR3, as DNA: TGTGCCAGCTCTCAAGGGGTAGCGGGAGCCCTCGAGCAGTACTTC.

The chain is built from TRBV28 and TRBJ2-7; 11 nucleotides match TRBD1. CDR1 and CDR2 from the germline V gene are MDHEN and SYDVKM. The V gene end was trimmed by 6 bases and the J gene end by 6 bases; junction bases not matched to a gene: 10. This CDR3 has 15 residues. The CDR3 DNA reads TGTGCCAGCAGCGGGGGACAGGGGGTAATGGGCGAGCAGTACTTC. Translated: CASSGGQGVMGEQYF.

This rearrangement joins TRBV24-1 to TRBJ2-3; unclear D gene. V lost 5 bases and J lost 2, with 13 bases in between. Germline V gene sequence: CDR1 KGHDR, CDR2 SFDVKD. There are 15 residues in the CDR3. DNA of the CDR3: TGTGCCACCAGTGGCTTACAGCACTCCACAGATACGCAGTATTTT. Amino acids: CATSGLQHSTDTQYF.

This chain joins TRBV9 and TRBJ2-5; 8 bases map to TRBD1. Germline CDR1 and CDR2: SGDLS and YYNGEE. This CDR3 is built from 16 residues. V shed 0 bases, J shed 1 base, and the junction held 5 bases outside the gene matches. DNA of the CDR3: TGTGCCAGCAGCGTAGGCGTGACAGGGGTCCAAGAGACCCAGTACTTC. Translated: CASSVGVTGVQETQYF.

The chain uses TRBV3-1 (or the pseudogene TRBV3-2) and TRBJ2-3, with 8 bases matching TRBD1. The CDR3 contains 15 residues. Per the germline V gene, CDR1 is LGHDT and CDR2 is YNNKEL (reference sequence). With 3 bases clipped from V and 0 bases from J, the junction kept 2 bases outside the gene matches. The CDR3 sequence: CASSHGQGSTDTQYF. CDR3 nucleotides: TGTGCCAGCAGCCACGGACAGGGAAGCACAGATACGCAGTATTTT.

The chain carries TRBV25-1 and TRBJ2-1, with D possibly matching TRBD2 (6 bases). V lost 7 bases, J lost 1 base, and 11 bases lay in between. Per the germline V gene, CDR1 is MGHDK and CDR2 is SYGVNS. This CDR3 region has 14 residues. The CDR3 spells CASTEGGSYNEQFF. The CDR3 nucleotides read TGTGCCAGCACGGAGGGTGGATCCTACAATGAGCAGTTCTTC.

The rearrangement joins TRBV7-3 to TRBJ2-5; a possible D gene is TRBD2 (5 bases). Per germline, CDR1 SGHTA and CDR2 FQGTGA. Trimming shortened V by 2 bases and J by 5 bases, and 18 bases separated the two germline ends. The CDR3 length is 16 residues. CDR3 sequence: CASSLGLARPGETQYF. The CDR3 DNA follows: TGTGCCAGCAGCTTAGGTTTGGCCCGGCCGGGGGAGACCCAGTACTTC.

The chain employs TRBV9 and TRBJ1-2; a weak D match, TRBD1 (5 bases). The germline V and J ends were trimmed by 0 bases and 0 bases, with 15 bases remaining between them. Germline V gives CDR1 SGDLS, CDR2 YYNGEE. The CDR3 consists of 17 residues. The CDR3 protein is CASSVAKGKVANYGYTF. The CDR3 DNA reads as TGTGCCAGCAGCGTAGCTAAGGGGAAGGTAGCTAACTATGGCTACACCTTC.

The chain is built from TRBV21-1 and TRBJ2-4; the DNA was not compared with TRBD1, the D call given in the table. TRBV21-1 is shown as a pseudogene. The CDR3 covers 17 residues. CDR3 in DNA: TGTGCCAGCAGCAAATGGGGACAAGCTATAGCCAAAAACATTCAGTACTTC. Its translation is CASSKWGQAIAKNIQYF.

This clone was observed once. This chain joins TRBV2 and TRBJ2-2; 8 bases agree with TRBD2. The V gene's germline CDR1 is SNHLY and CDR2 FYNNEI. J lost 5 bases, V lost 8 bases, and 16 bases had no gene match. The CDR3 consists of 17 residues. CDR3 sequence (DNA): TGTGCCAGCGGGCCGGGACTGGCGGGAGGAGGGACCGGGGAGCTGTTTTTT. Encoded protein: CASGPGLAGGGTGELFF.

This clone was recorded many times. This chain links TRBV7-9 with TRBJ2-5; a possible D gene is TRBD2 (5 bases). Trimming pared 2 bases from V and 0 bases from J, leaving 7 bases between. Germline CDR1 is SEHNR and CDR2 is FQNEAQ (reference sequence). The CDR3 covers 14 residues. The CDR3 DNA sequence: TGTGCCAGCAGCTTAATAGCGAACCAAGAGACCCAGTACTTC. It codes for CASSLIANQETQYF.

The rearrangement links TRBV7-3 to TRBJ2-2; 8 bases fit TRBD1. From germline, CDR1 is SGHTA and CDR2 FQGTGA. J lost 1 base, V lost 6 bases, and 4 bases had no gene match. The CDR3 is 15 residues long. In DNA form, the CDR3 reads TGTGCCAGCAGTCCAACAGGGGGGAACACCGGGGAGCTGTTTTTT. Translated, it gives CASSPTGGNTGELFF.

As to this clone: The same CDR3 arises from other DNA sequences in this sample as well. The V call is TRBV14, the J call TRBJ1-4; D gene unclear. There are 13 residues in the CDR3. V was trimmed by 4 bases and J by 2 bases, leaving 5 bases between them. Germline loops: CDR1 SGHDN, CDR2 FVKESK. The chain's CDR3 is CASSRATNEKLFF. The CDR3 DNA reads as TGTGCCAGCAGCCGGGCTACTAATGAAAAACTGTTTTTT.

The chain has TRBV3-1 (or the pseudogene TRBV3-2) and TRBJ2-5; D not certain. Germline values: CDR1 LGHDT, CDR2 YNNKEL (reference sequence). The V and J ends lost 3 bases and 12 bases respectively, with 11 bases between them. The CDR3 runs to 11 residues. CDR3 coding DNA: TGTGCCAGCAGCCAGAGTGAGGTGGAGTACTTC. Translated: CASSQSEVEYF.

The chain couples TRBV19 to TRBJ1-1, with a possible D match to TRBD1 (6 bases). Between the trimmed V and J ends, which lost 4 bases and 4 bases, there was a span of 10 bases. Germline loops: CDR1 LNHDA, CDR2 SQIVND (reference sequence). The CDR3 extends over 13 amino acids. The CDR3 sequence is CASSNTGFTEAFF. CDR3 sequence (DNA): TGTGCCAGTAGTAACACAGGGTTCACTGAAGCTTTCTTT.

V is TRBV27 and J is TRBJ2-7; 10 nucleotides match TRBD2. In germline, CDR1 is MNHEY, CDR2 SMNVEV (reference sequence). V shed 6 bases, J shed 7 bases, and the junction held 6 bases outside the gene matches. The CDR3 sequence is 13 residues long. In DNA, the CDR3 is TGTGCCAGCAGGGCTAGCGGGAGTCAAGAGCAGTACTTC. This gives the protein CASRASGSQEQYF.